The 9 T cell receptor beta chains in this list originate from one sample, sequenced in a study of T-cell reconstitution after alpha-beta-depleted transplantation in children. Using unique molecular identifiers, the investigators prepared the TCRbeta library. One entry per CDR3 protein, called by TCRdb with MiXCR from the PCR reads. This repertoire shows approximately 350,000 distinct CDR3 sequences, about 9.4% found once; its top ten account for under 3%. Material: PBMCs from the stem cell graft donor, obtained from the stem cell graft. These receptors were collected from a human donor who donated a stem cell graft to a child with acute lymphoblastic leukemia.

The chain employs TRBV20-1 and TRBJ2-3; 9 bases map to TRBD2. The J segment lost 3 bases and the V segment lost 7 bases, leaving 8 bases of the junction unmatched. CDR3 size: 14 residues. CDR1 is DFQATT and CDR2 is SNEGSKA in the germline V gene (reference sequence). CDR3 DNA sequence: TGCAGTGGCGATTTAGCGGGAGAAACAGATACGCAGTATTTT. It encodes CSGDLAGETDTQYF.

This clonotype has at least ten counts. The J gene is TRBJ1-1, the V gene TRBV20-1; D is perhaps TRBD1 (6 bases). The V gene lost 5 bases and the J gene lost 4 bases, with 11 bases spanning the gap. The CDR3 is made up of 12 amino acids. Germline loops: CDR1 DFQATT, CDR2 SNEGSKA (reference sequence). For the CDR3, the DNA is TGCAGTGCTCCCAGGGGAAGCACTGAAGCTTTCTTT. As protein: CSAPRGSTEAFF.

Ten or more counts support this clonotype. The chain is built from TRBV24-1 and TRBJ2-2; 8 positions agree with TRBD1. The trim removed 4 bases at V and 3 bases at J, leaving 6 bases unmatched. The CDR3 length is 16 residues. Germline V gene sequence: CDR1 KGHDR, CDR2 SFDVKD. In DNA, the CDR3 is TGTGCCACCAGTGAAAGTGGGACAGGAGACACCGGGGAGCTGTTTTTT. Protein: CATSESGTGDTGELFF.

This clonotype came up many times. The gene calls are TRBV10-3 and TRBJ2-3, with D possibly being TRBD1 or TRBD2 (5 bases each). This CDR3 has 13 amino acids. CDR1 is ENHRY, CDR2 SYGVKD, per germline. The V and J ends lost 4 bases and 4 bases respectively, with 9 bases between them. CDR3 bases: TGTGCCATCAGTGGCCGGGACGCAGATACGCAGTATTTT. Protein sequence: CAISGRDADTQYF.

The chain recombines TRBV28 with TRBJ2-2, with D perhaps matching TRBD1 or TRBD2 (5 bases each). CDR1 is MDHEN, CDR2 SYDVKM, per germline. Trimming pared 2 bases from V and 1 base from J, leaving 17 bases between. CDR3 length equals 18 residues. The CDR3 DNA follows: TGTGCCAGCAGTTTAGTCGGAAAGTGGGGGATGAACACCGGGGAGCTGTTTTTT. Translating it yields CASSLVGKWGMNTGELFF.

This clonotype was counted many times. The V call is TRBV27, the J call TRBJ2-7; 7 bases are a match to TRBD2. This CDR3 is 14 amino acids long. Germline lookup yields CDR1 MNHEY and CDR2 SMNVEV (reference sequence). Unmatched junction bases numbered 4, after V lost 5 bases and J lost 0 bases. CDR3: CASSRGGSSYEQYF. As DNA, the CDR3 is TGTGCCAGCAGTCGCGGCGGGAGCTCCTACGAGCAGTACTTC.

This clonotype was observed a handful of times. J is TRBJ1-2 and V is TRBV20-1; D remains unclear. Trimming stripped 1 base from V and 2 bases from J, with 8 bases between. This CDR3 is built from 13 residues. Germline assignment: CDR1 DFQATT and CDR2 SNEGSKA (reference sequence). CDR3 nucleotide sequence: TGCAGTGCTAGAGTACGGCTGAACTATGGCTACACCTTC. This gives the protein CSARVRLNYGYTF.

The chain has TRBV27 and TRBJ2-7, with 7 bases that match TRBD1. The CDR3 is made up of 14 amino acids. Trimming cost V 1 base and J 4 bases; bases outside gene matches: 4. Looked up from germline, CDR1 is MNHEY and CDR2 is SMNVEV (reference sequence). The chain's CDR3 is CASSLFTGAYEQYF. DNA of the CDR3: TGTGCCAGCAGTTTATTCACAGGGGCGTACGAGCAGTACTTC.

This clonotype was found many times. This chain joins TRBV4-1 and TRBJ2-5; possibly TRBD1 for D (6 bases). Germline CDR1 reads MGHRA; CDR2 reads YSYEKL. The CDR3 length is 16 residues. V was clipped by 1 base and J by 4 bases, with 16 bases between them. CDR3 DNA sequence: TGCGCCAGCAGCCAAGTGGCAGGGGCGTTTTTAGAGACCCAGTACTTC. Its translation is CASSQVAGAFLETQYF.